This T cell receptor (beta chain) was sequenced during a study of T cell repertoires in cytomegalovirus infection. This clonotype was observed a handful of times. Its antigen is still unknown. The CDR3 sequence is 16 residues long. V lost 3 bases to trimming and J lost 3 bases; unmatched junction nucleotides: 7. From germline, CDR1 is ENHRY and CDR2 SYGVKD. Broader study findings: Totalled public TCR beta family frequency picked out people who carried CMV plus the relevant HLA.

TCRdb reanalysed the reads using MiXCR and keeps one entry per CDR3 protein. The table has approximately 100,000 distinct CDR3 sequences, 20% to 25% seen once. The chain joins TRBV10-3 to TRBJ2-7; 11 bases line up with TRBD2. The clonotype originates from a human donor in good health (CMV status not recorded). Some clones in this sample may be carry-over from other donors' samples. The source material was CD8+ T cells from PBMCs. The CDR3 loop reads CAISENGLAGGYEQYF. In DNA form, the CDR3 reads TGTGCCATCAGTGAAAACGGACTAGCGGGCGGCTACGAGCAGTACTTC.